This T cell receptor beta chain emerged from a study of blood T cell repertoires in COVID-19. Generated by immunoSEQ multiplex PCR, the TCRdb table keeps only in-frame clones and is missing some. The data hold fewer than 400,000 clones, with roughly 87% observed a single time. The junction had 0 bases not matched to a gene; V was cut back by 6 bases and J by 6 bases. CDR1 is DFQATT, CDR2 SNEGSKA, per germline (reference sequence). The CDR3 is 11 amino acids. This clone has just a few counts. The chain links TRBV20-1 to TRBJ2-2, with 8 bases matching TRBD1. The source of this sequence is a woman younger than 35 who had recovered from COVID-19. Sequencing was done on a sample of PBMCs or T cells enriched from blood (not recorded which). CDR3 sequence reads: CSAQGAGELFF. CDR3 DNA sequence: TGCAGTGCACAGGGGGCCGGGGAGCTGTTTTTT.